This T cell receptor (beta chain) appears in the sequencing data of a study of glioma-infiltrating T cells after dendritic cell vaccination. Study overall: Patients received three intradermal dendritic cell vaccine injections at biweekly intervals.

The germline V gene encodes CDR1 SGHDT and CDR2 YYEEEE. The V end lost 7 bases, the J end lost 3 bases, and 23 bases lay between the germline ends. CDR3 length: 17 residues. Described time point: after dendritic cell vaccination, including at tumor progression/relapse. PBMC were collected before vaccination, two weeks after the third vaccination, and at progression. TCRB CDR3 was amplified from 2 ug genomic DNA or less. Amplification used 60 V beta primers and 13 J beta primers. Assay: immunoSEQ multiplex PCR; the TCRdb copy retains only in-frame clones and omits some. This table holds about 24,000 clones, over 85% found once.

The starting material was blood, obtained after dendritic cell vaccination. The clonotype comes from a human donor with glioblastoma. J is TRBJ1-5 and V is TRBV5-6; weak D call: TRBD1 (5 bases). Written as DNA, the CDR3 is TGTGCCAGCGGACCCCCGGGGGACGACGGCCTCAATCAGCCCCAGCATTTT. It translates to CASGPPGDDGLNQPQHF.